Shown below are 8 T cell receptor beta chains from a single sample sequenced in a study of T cell repertoires in cytomegalovirus infection. These receptors lack a known antigen. TCRdb re-called the reads through MiXCR, storing one row per CDR3 protein. The sample has approximately 910,000 distinct CDR3 sequences; approximately 31% are singletons. This sample comprised cultured CD8+ T cells from PBMCs, obtained from culture after CMV antigen stimulation. These receptors were collected from a human donor in good health (CMV status not recorded). Some clones in this sample may be carry-over from other donors' samples.

The chain carries TRBV27 and TRBJ2-1, with D tentatively TRBD2 (6 bases). This CDR3 is built from 13 residues. Germline lookup yields CDR1 MNHEY and CDR2 SMNVEV (reference sequence). V lost 3 bases and J 8 bases, leaving 11 bases between the germline ends. The CDR3 DNA follows: TGTGCCAGCAGTTTGGGGGGTTCTTATGAGCAGTTCTTC. This gives the protein CASSLGGSYEQFF.

The V and J genes are TRBV6-2 or TRBV6-3 and TRBJ2-1; D is unresolved. V was pared by 0 bases and J by 6 bases, with 6 bases between. The CDR3 is made up of 13 amino acids. The V gene's germline CDR1 is MNHEY and CDR2 SVGEGT. As DNA, the CDR3 is TGTGCCAGCAGTTACTCACCTGCCAATGAGCAGTTCTTC. Protein product: CASSYSPANEQFF.

Turning to this clonotype: A read error may account for a junction end that differs from germline. The chain combines TRBV6-6 with TRBJ1-2; D is undetermined. Germline CDR1 is MNHNY and CDR2 is SVGAGI (reference sequence). The CDR3 contains 11 residues. The CDR3, as DNA: TGTGCCGCTCGGGTGGACTATAGCTACACCTTC. Amino acid sequence: CAARVDYSYTF.

In this sample, this clonotype turned up a few times. V and J are TRBV12-3 or TRBV12-4 and TRBJ2-3; 7 bases agree with TRBD2. This CDR3 spans 17 amino acids. The trim removed 5 bases at V and 4 bases at J, leaving 15 bases unmatched. The CDR3 is CASSLGLADEGADTQYF. DNA for the CDR3: TGTGCCAGCAGTCTGGGCCTAGCGGACGAGGGAGCAGATACGCAGTATTTT.

The chain recombines TRBV20-1 with TRBJ1-1; D gene uncertain. Germline V CDR1 and CDR2: DFQATT, SNEGSKA (reference sequence). CDR3 length: 13 residues. V dropped 0 bases and J dropped 1 base, with 6 bases sitting between them. The CDR3 region is CSARDRKNTEAFF. The CDR3 nucleotides are TGCAGTGCTAGAGATCGCAAGAACACTGAAGCTTTCTTT.

The chain couples TRBV4-3 to TRBJ1-1; D uncertain. The CDR3 extends over 13 amino acids. Germline V gene sequence: CDR1 LGHNA, CDR2 YSLEER. Deletions cut 2 bases from V and 1 base from J, with 5 bases between. The CDR3 sequence: CASSQYENTEAFF. The CDR3 coding sequence is TGCGCCAGCAGCCAATATGAGAACACTGAAGCTTTCTTT.

The rearrangement links TRBV6-6 to TRBJ2-7, with TRBD1 matching 7 bases. CDR1 MNHNY and CDR2 SVGAGI come from the germline V gene (reference sequence). V was clipped by 4 bases and J by 2 bases; unmatched bases: 8. CDR3 length: 15 amino acids. The CDR3, as DNA: TGTGCCAGCAGTTTGACAGGGTCCGGAGCCTACGAGCAGTACTTC. This codes for CASSLTGSGAYEQYF.

This clonotype showed up just a few times. V gene TRBV4-1 combines with J gene TRBJ1-1; D gene unclear. The length of the CDR3 is 11 residues. V was clipped by 3 bases and J by 7 bases, with 6 bases between them. The germline CDR1 and CDR2 sequences are MGHRA and YSYEKL. The CDR3 DNA is TGCGCCAGCAGCCATAACCTTGAAGCTTTCTTT. Protein product: CASSHNLEAFF.